The 22 T cell receptor beta chains in this list originate from one sample, sequenced in a study of blood T cell repertoires in COVID-19. Repertoires were generated with immunoSEQ multiplex PCR, while TCRdb's copy carries only in-frame clones and drops some. The sample gives nearly 55,000 clones, over 70% of which show up once; 14% to 15% is in the top ten. The sample comprised peripheral blood. These receptors all stem from a human donor with active or convalescent COVID-19. The donor label of this sample is uncertain.

The V gene is TRBV4-2, the J gene TRBJ2-3, with D unresolved. Trimming stripped 10 bases from V and 1 base from J, with 12 bases between. Germline CDR1 LGHNA, CDR2 YNFKEQ. The CDR3 consists of 13 residues. As DNA, the CDR3 is TGTGCCACGCGAGATATCGGCACAGATACGCAGTATTTT. It codes for CATRDIGTDTQYF.

The chain employs TRBV24-1 and TRBJ2-4; 7 positions match TRBD1. Trimming cost V 7 bases and J 3 bases; bases outside gene matches: 8. This CDR3 spans 15 amino acids. Germline V gives CDR1 KGHDR, CDR2 SFDVKD. The CDR3 sequence: CATSHARDSKNIQYF. The CDR3 DNA reads TGTGCCACCAGCCATGCCCGGGACAGCAAAAACATTCAGTACTTC.

The rearrangement uses TRBV24-1 and TRBJ1-4, with D tentatively TRBD1 (5 bases). This CDR3 has 15 amino acids. The V and J ends lost 4 bases and 8 bases respectively, with 16 bases between them. In germline, CDR1 is KGHDR, CDR2 SFDVKD. The CDR3 region has the DNA TGTGCCACCAGTGACTCTAGGGGCCCGGGCGAAAAACTGTTTTTT. It translates to CATSDSRGPGEKLFF.

This sequence joins TRBV10-1 and TRBJ2-5, with 7 positions matching TRBD2. V dropped 3 bases and J dropped 6; count of bases not matched to a gene: 10. In germline, CDR1 is WNHNN, CDR2 SYGVQD (reference sequence). The CDR3 loop spans 15 amino acids. In nucleotides, the CDR3 is TGCGCCAGCAGTGAACCACTAGGCGGGGGAAAGACCCAGTACTTC. Translating gives CASSEPLGGGKTQYF.

This rearrangement joins TRBV5-1 to TRBJ2-2, with a tentative D call TRBD2 (5 bases). This CDR3 spans 15 amino acids. The V gene's germline CDR1 is SGHRS and CDR2 YFSETQ. V was trimmed by 6 bases and J by 0 bases, leaving 12 bases between them. The CDR3 region is CASTEGNANTGELFF. In DNA form, the CDR3 reads TGCGCCAGCACCGAGGGAAACGCGAACACCGGGGAGCTGTTTTTT. Full variable domain (remainder filled in from reference TRBV5-1 and TRBJ2-2): KAGVTQTPRYLIKTRGQQVTLSCSPISGHRSVSWYQQTPGQGLQFLFEYFSETQRNKGNFPGRFSGRQFSNSRSEMNVSTLELGDSALYLCASTEGNANTGELFFGEGSRLTVL.

The J gene is TRBJ1-2, the V gene TRBV7-2; 11 bases agree with TRBD1. The CDR3 is 15 amino acids. The V and J ends lost 4 bases and 8 bases, in that order; junction bases with no gene match: 9. The germline CDR1 and CDR2 sequences are SGHTA and FQGNSA. The CDR3 DNA is TGTGCCAGCAGCTGGCGGACAGGGGGCGATCTAGGCTACACCTTC. Encoded protein: CASSWRTGGDLGYTF.

The chain combines TRBV12-5 with TRBJ1-1; D is perhaps TRBD1 (6 bases). Germline lookup yields CDR1 LGHNT and CDR2 FRNRAP. This CDR3 is 13 amino acids long. With 11 bases removed from V and 5 bases from J, the gap between germline ends came to 18 bases. DNA for the CDR3: TGTGCTGGGTGGGGGCACGGGGATACTGAAGCTTTCTTT. Its translation: CAGWGHGDTEAFF. Together with reference TRBV12-5 and TRBJ1-1, the CDR3 gives the full variable domain: DARVTQTPRHKVTEMGQEVTMRCQPILGHNTVFWYRQTMMQGLELLAYFRNRAPLDDSGMPKDRFSAEMPDATLATLKIQPSEPRDSAVYFCAGWGHGDTEAFFGQGTRLTVV.

This clone was picked up a small number of times. The chain employs TRBV7-2 and TRBJ2-1; TRBD2 matches at 11 bases. Per germline, CDR1 SGHTA and CDR2 FQGNSA. The CDR3 loop spans 14 amino acids. Trimming at V came to 8 bases and at J to 8 bases, leaving 8 bases not matched to a gene. The CDR3 DNA reads TGTGCCAGCCGCATAGCGGGAGGGGCTGATGAGCAGTTCTTC. This codes for CASRIAGGADEQFF.

The chain uses TRBV6-6 and TRBJ2-1; TRBD2 is a possible D gene (6 bases). V shed 5 bases and J shed 10 bases, with 12 bases lying between them. The germline CDR1 and CDR2 sequences are MNHNY and SVGAGI (reference sequence). This CDR3 contains 12 residues. The CDR3 loop is CASSGPGGEQFF. The DNA for the CDR3 is TGTGCCAGCAGTGGCCCCGGAGGGGAGCAGTTCTTC.

This clone was seen only once. The gene calls are TRBV15 and TRBJ1-1; D not resolved. Germline V CDR1 and CDR2: LNHNV, YYDKDF (reference sequence). V was shortened by 0 bases and J by 5 bases, with 7 bases between the two germline ends. The length of the CDR3 is 13 residues. CDR3 in amino acids: CATSRDRETEAFF. The DNA for the CDR3 is TGTGCCACCAGCAGAGATCGGGAGACTGAAGCTTTCTTT.

This rearrangement joins TRBV6-2 or TRBV6-3 to TRBJ2-5; possible D gene TRBD1, 5 bases. This CDR3 is 13 amino acids long. CDR1 and CDR2 from the germline V gene are MNHEY and SVGEGT. V shed 8 bases and J shed 4 bases, with 14 bases lying between them. This CDR3 is CASGRAGRETQYF. Here the CDR3 DNA reads TGTGCCAGCGGCCGGGCAGGGCGAGAGACCCAGTACTTC.

V usage is TRBV6-5 and J usage is TRBJ2-7, with 8 bases lining up with TRBD2. The CDR3 is 15 amino acids. Germline V CDR1 and CDR2: MNHEY, SVGAGI. Trimming cost V 2 bases and J 6 bases; bases outside gene matches: 9. DNA of the CDR3: TGTGCCAGCAGTTACACCGGAAGGGCGGGAGGCGAGCAGTACTTC. This codes for CASSYTGRAGGEQYF.

This clone came up many times. The chain uses TRBV7-9 and TRBJ2-1; D possibly corresponds to TRBD1 (8 bases). Germline loops: CDR1 SEHNR, CDR2 FQNEAQ (reference sequence). The germline V and J ends were trimmed by 4 bases and 9 bases, with 22 bases remaining between them. The CDR3 consists of 16 residues. This CDR3 is CASSSGQGGNLGEQFF. The CDR3 nucleotides are TGTGCCAGCAGCTCCGGACAGGGAGGGAATTTAGGTGAGCAGTTCTTC.

A few counts support this clone. The gene calls are TRBV24-1 and TRBJ2-5, with TRBD1 identical over 11 bases. The ends lost 4 bases at V and 2 bases at J; junction bases unmatched: 5. Germline V gene data show CDR1 as KGHDR and CDR2 as SFDVKD. The CDR3 has 16 residues. The CDR3 coding sequence is TGTGCCACCAGTGACCGAGGGACAGGGGGACAAGAGACCCAGTACTTC. It specifies CATSDRGTGGQETQYF.

This clone was observed a few times. The gene calls are TRBV28 and TRBJ1-3, with TRBD1 matching over 9 bases. V lost 7 bases to trimming and J lost 0 bases; unmatched junction nucleotides: 7. The CDR3 runs to 16 residues. The germline V gene encodes CDR1 MDHEN and CDR2 SYDVKM. The CDR3 nucleotides read TGTGCCAGCAACCAACAGGGGGCGAACTCTGGAAACACCATATATTTT. This translates into CASNQQGANSGNTIYF.

The chain is built from TRBV4-3 and TRBJ1-6; 10 bases line up with TRBD1. Trimming at V came to 1 base and at J to 9 bases, leaving 6 bases not matched to a gene. Germline V gene data show CDR1 as LGHNA and CDR2 as YSLEER. This CDR3 comprises 16 residues. Here the CDR3 reads CASSQAHRDRGSPLHF. The CDR3 DNA reads as TGCGCCAGCAGCCAAGCACACCGGGACAGGGGTTCACCCCTCCACTTT.

The chain carries TRBV3-1 (or the pseudogene TRBV3-2) and TRBJ2-7; TRBD2 matches 10 bases. Germline V gene data show CDR1 as LGHDT and CDR2 as YNNKEL (reference sequence). This CDR3 is built from 14 residues. J lost 2 bases, V lost 6 bases, and 4 bases had no gene match. The CDR3 loop is CASRQSGGAYEQYF. The CDR3 nucleotides are TGTGCCAGCAGACAAAGCGGGGGGGCCTACGAGCAGTACTTC.

This chain joins TRBV6-2 or TRBV6-3 and TRBJ2-4; 11 bases are a match to TRBD2. Germline CDR1 and CDR2: MNHEY and SVGEGT. The CDR3 consists of 19 residues. The V segment lost 2 bases and the J segment 9 bases; nucleotides outside the gene matches: 18. The CDR3 protein is CASSYPPGVAGGLRGIQYF. Written as DNA, the CDR3 is TGTGCCAGCAGTTACCCGCCGGGTGTAGCGGGAGGGCTCCGGGGCATTCAGTACTTC.

The CDR3 reads CASTEPRLRYEQYF. CDR3 nucleotides: TGTGCCAGCACCGAGCCTAGGCTTCGTTACGAGCAGTACTTC. The chain joins TRBV5-6 to TRBJ2-7, with D hard to call. Trimming removed 6 bases at V and 4 bases at J, with 17 bases between. Germline CDR1 and CDR2: SGHDT and YYEEEE. The CDR3 is 14 residues long.

The chain combines TRBV19 with TRBJ1-2, with no clear D. Looked up from germline, CDR1 is LNHDA and CDR2 is SQIVND (reference sequence). V lost 6 bases and J lost 6, with 11 bases in between. The CDR3 consists of 12 residues. The CDR3 is CASRWLTHGYTF. DNA for the CDR3: TGTGCCAGTAGATGGCTTACCCATGGCTACACCTTC.

The genes are TRBV14 and TRBJ2-7, with TRBD1 matching 8 bases. The germline V gene encodes CDR1 SGHDN and CDR2 FVKESK. This CDR3 region has 14 residues. V shed 3 bases and J 3 bases; nucleotides not matched to a gene: 4. The CDR3 is CASSQGTGSYEQYF. DNA of the CDR3: TGTGCCAGCAGCCAGGGGACAGGAAGCTACGAGCAGTACTTC.

This clone occurred once. This chain joins TRBV3-1 (or the pseudogene TRBV3-2) and TRBJ2-1, with a weak D call TRBD2 (6 bases). Germline V lookup: CDR1 LGHDT, CDR2 YNNKEL (reference sequence). The V end lost 4 bases, the J end lost 9 bases, and 25 bases lay between the germline ends. This CDR3 is 17 amino acids long. Written as DNA, the CDR3 is TGTGCCAGCAGCCTATCGACGACTGGACTACTTTGGGTTGAGCAGTTCTTC. This translates into CASSLSTTGLLWVEQFF.